Below are 4 T cell receptor beta chains sequenced from a single sample in a study of T cells in Graves' hyperthyroidism and ophthalmopathy. TCR beta CDR3 regions were amplified from RNA transcripts. TCR CDR3 underwent first-round RT-PCR with the HTBI primer set. TCRdb reprocessed the multiplex PCR reads via MiXCR and lists one record per CDR3 protein. Among approximately 400,000 distinct CDR3 sequences listed, approximately 15% were seen once. The sequenced sample consisted of blood. Receptors were obtained from a woman younger than 45 with Graves' ophthalmopathy.

The genes are TRBV12-3 or TRBV12-4 and TRBJ2-2; 7 nucleotides match TRBD1. Losses at the gene ends were 9 bases for V and 5 bases for J; bases not matched to a gene: 9. The CDR3 runs 14 residues. CDR3 sequence: CASQTGSTTGELFF. CDR3 DNA sequence: TGTGCCAGTCAGACAGGGAGCACAACCGGGGAGCTGTTTTTT.

This clonotype was picked up many times. The V call is TRBV2, the J call TRBJ1-3; perhaps TRBD1 as D (5 bases). Germline V gives CDR1 SNHLY, CDR2 FYNNEI. V gave up 7 bases and J gave up 0 bases, with 10 bases separating them. The CDR3 runs 14 residues. The CDR3 region has the DNA TGTGCCAGCAACCCGACAGTCTCTGGAAACACCATATATTTT. Amino acid sequence: CASNPTVSGNTIYF.

The V call is TRBV27, the J call TRBJ2-3; 9 bases fit TRBD2. Per the germline V gene, CDR1 is MNHEY and CDR2 is SMNVEV (reference sequence). J lost 6 bases, V lost 1 base, and 14 bases had no gene match. This CDR3 contains 18 residues. This CDR3 is CASSLWRGVAGVKDTQYF. Here the CDR3 DNA reads TGTGCCAGCAGTTTATGGCGGGGGGTAGCGGGGGTTAAGGATACGCAGTATTTT.

This clonotype has a count of ten or more. This rearrangement joins TRBV27 to TRBJ2-7; 10 bases agree with TRBD1. Germline trimming cut 5 bases from V and 3 bases from J; bases unmatched to any gene: 7. The CDR3 is 15 amino acids. Germline CDR1 MNHEY, CDR2 SMNVEV (reference sequence). CDR3 sequence reads: CASSVPGQGFYEQYF. The CDR3 DNA reads as TGTGCCAGCAGTGTACCGGGACAGGGGTTCTACGAGCAGTACTTC.